Each of the 11 T cell receptor beta chains below was sequenced from the same sample in a study of identical twins. TCRdb re-called the 5' RACE reads through MiXCR, storing one row per CDR3 protein. The table includes about 300,000 distinct CDR3 sequences, about 12% detected once. The sample was also linked to a second study, of yellow fever vaccine responses in identical twins.

The specimen sequenced was CD8+ T cells sorted from blood. Source of these receptors: a young woman in good health.

The chain employs TRBV5-1 and TRBJ2-7, with D possibly matching TRBD1 (6 bases). V gave up 0 bases and J gave up 2 bases, with 9 bases separating them. The CDR3 runs to 14 residues. Germline loops: CDR1 SGHRS, CDR2 YFSETQ. CDR3 sequence: CASSLAQGPYEQYV. The CDR3 DNA reads as TGCGCCAGCAGCTTGGCGCAGGGGCCCTACGAGCAGTACGTC.

This clonotype was counted a few times. The chain links TRBV12-3 or TRBV12-4 to TRBJ2-1, with D possibly TRBD1 on 6 matching bases. The CDR3 sequence is 14 residues long. Trimming shortened V by 3 bases and J by 3 bases, and 9 bases separated the two germline ends. CDR3: CASSFGQFYNEQFF. Here the CDR3 DNA reads TGTGCCAGCAGTTTTGGACAGTTCTACAATGAGCAGTTCTTC.

In its sample, this clonotype was seen a few times. The rearrangement links TRBV24-1 to TRBJ2-1; 10 bases align to TRBD2. The CDR3 loop spans 19 amino acids. Germline V gives CDR1 KGHDR, CDR2 SFDVKD. The J segment lost 2 bases and the V segment lost 1 base, leaving 10 bases of the junction unmatched. For the CDR3, the DNA is TGTGCCACCAGTGATTTCTATTTGGGAGCGGGAGGGGCCTACAATGAGCAGTTCTTC. This translates into CATSDFYLGAGGAYNEQFF.

The chain joins TRBV24-1 to TRBJ2-3, with 10 bases aligning to TRBD2. Unmatched junction bases numbered 8, after V lost 3 bases and J lost 9 bases. The CDR3 covers 15 residues. Per the germline V gene, CDR1 is KGHDR and CDR2 is SFDVKD. In DNA form, the CDR3 reads TGTGCCACCAGTGATAGGACTAGCGGACTCCACACGCAGTATTTT. Protein sequence: CATSDRTSGLHTQYF.

This clonotype was detected a few times. The rearrangement uses TRBV12-3 or TRBV12-4 and TRBJ2-7, with TRBD2 matching 11 bases. CDR3 length: 17 residues. Trimming cost V 7 bases and J 3 bases; bases outside gene matches: 14. In DNA, the CDR3 is TGTGCCAGCACTTCCCCCCTAGCGGGGGGAGCAAACTACGAGCAGTACGTC. Its translation: CASTSPLAGGANYEQYV.

The chain employs TRBV14 and TRBJ2-7; TRBD1 is a possible D gene (6 bases). V lost 2 bases, J lost 3 bases, and 14 bases lay in between. The germline gives CDR1 SGHDN, CDR2 FVKESK. CDR3 length: 15 amino acids. The CDR3 protein is CASSQQGSWVYEQYF. In nucleotides, the CDR3 is TGTGCCAGCAGCCAACAGGGGAGCTGGGTCTACGAGCAGTACTTC.

The chain combines TRBV20-1 with TRBJ2-1; 8 bases are a match to TRBD2. The CDR3 sequence is 15 residues long. Germline CDR1 reads DFQATT; CDR2 reads SNEGSKA (reference sequence). V was pared by 5 bases and J by 0 bases, with 6 bases of the junction left unmatched. The CDR3, as DNA: TGCAGTGCTGACGGAAGCGGGAGCTCCTACAATGAGCAGTTCTTC. This encodes CSADGSGSSYNEQFF.

This clonotype was counted at least ten times. The genes are TRBV7-9 and TRBJ1-1; 7 bases map to TRBD1. This CDR3 comprises 11 residues. The germline V gene has CDR1 SEHNR and CDR2 FQNEAQ (reference sequence). Unmatched junction bases numbered 2, after V lost 3 bases and J lost 10 bases. The CDR3 bases are TGTGCCAGCAGCTTTGAGGGGGCAGCTTTCTTT. Its translation is CASSFEGAAFF.

This chain uses TRBV7-8 with TRBJ1-1; 9 bases agree with TRBD1. Germline V gene lookup returns CDR1 SGHVS and CDR2 FQNEAQ. The CDR3 loop spans 15 amino acids. J gave up 3 bases and V 5 bases, and 7 bases lay outside the gene matches. This chain's CDR3 is CASSEQGAVDTEAFF. CDR3 sequence (DNA): TGTGCCAGCAGCGAACAGGGGGCGGTCGACACTGAAGCTTTCTTT. Complete variable domain (other parts from reference TRBV7-8 and TRBJ1-1): GAGVSQSPRYKVAKRGQDVALRCDPISGHVSLFWYQQALGQGPEFLTYFQNEAQLDKSGLPSDRFFAERPEGSVSTLKIQRTQQEDSAVYLCASSEQGAVDTEAFFGQGTRLTVV.

This clonotype was seen only a few times. V is TRBV27 and J is TRBJ2-3, with 9 bases lining up with TRBD2. This CDR3 spans 14 amino acids. Per germline, CDR1 MNHEY and CDR2 SMNVEV (reference sequence). The V and J ends lost 5 bases and 4 bases, in that order; junction bases with no gene match: 4. CDR3 DNA sequence: TGTGCCAGCAGTCCGGTAGCGGGAGCAGATACGCAGTATTTT. Translated: CASSPVAGADTQYF.

This clonotype appeared a few times. The chain uses TRBV12-5 and TRBJ2-7; D possibly uses TRBD1 or TRBD2 (5 bases each). The CDR3 is 13 residues long. V lost 2 bases, J lost 3 bases, and 8 bases lay in between. Germline V CDR1 and CDR2: LGHNT, FRNRAP. CDR3 residues: CASGLTGGYEQYF. CDR3 nucleotide sequence: TGTGCTAGTGGTTTGACAGGAGGCTACGAGCAGTACTTC.